This T cell receptor delta chain was recovered during a study of Vδ1+ human thymocytes. Study-wide results and limits: Donors shared many TRG clonotypes but few TRD clonotypes. Unexpected Vdelta2 sequences could cause misinterpretation of bulk repertoire data. Thymic TRG and TRD repertoires appeared highly polyclonal, with Gaussian CDR3 length distributions. Despite high sort purity, about 19% of thymic T cell receptor delta sequences were Vdelta2.

This clone was seen more than once but under ten times. The antigen is unknown. This CDR3 is built from 19 residues. The ends were cut back, 1 base at V and 6 bases at J, with 27 bases in the middle. Germline CDR1 TSWWSYY, CDR2 QGS. Sequences come from RNA converted to cDNA by reverse transcription. The CDR3 regions were amplified by multiplex PCR from V-gene primers to a constant-region primer. TCRdb re-called the multiplex PCR reads via CATT. This sample has tens of thousands of delta-chain clones, with 15% to 20% found just once. The source is a boy under three years old who had congenital heart surgery. The specimen was Vdelta1+ gamma-delta thymocytes from the thymus. Noted subset: FACS-sorted CD3+ TCRalphabeta- TCRVdelta1+ TCRVdelta2- thymocytes. V is TRDV1 and J is TRDJ1; TRDD3 might be the D (7 bases). CDR3 sequence reads: CALGEPYFLRQGDQYKLIF. The DNA of the CDR3 is TGTGCTCTTGGGGAACCATATTTCCTAAGACAGGGGGATCAGTATAAACTCATCTTT.